This T cell receptor beta chain was captured in a study of shared clonotypes between healthy human individuals. Overall study context: A couple of women and three men aged 18 to 49 made up the donors. Findings and caveats of the study: Sharing across a handful of donors was seen in 4% to 6.5% of naive CD4 clonotypes. In general, naive subsets displayed greater estimated richness than memory subsets did. Large sequencing depth failed to make sorted-subset sequencing complete, rarefaction showed.

As to this clone: The target antigen is unknown.

Trimming removed 4 bases from V and 6 bases from J; junction bases left unmatched: 10. CDR1 and CDR2 from the germline V gene are SGDLS and YYNGEE. The CDR3 covers 16 residues. Libraries were prepared by immunoSEQ multiplex PCR; TCRdb keeps only in-frame clonotypes and omits some of them. The data contain about 1.1 million clones, 60% to 85% of them singletons. Specimen: memory CD4+ T cells from PBMCs. The subset here: CD45RA-negative fraction. J is TRBJ2-2 and V is TRBV9; 9 bases match TRBD1. This TCR came from a man aged 18-30 years in good health. Some clones in this sample may be carry-over from other donors' samples. The DNA of the CDR3 is TGTGCCAGCAGCTCAACAGGGGGCGCGGGGTCCGGGGAGCTGTTTTTT. This encodes CASSSTGGAGSGELFF.